This TCR beta chain was recorded in a study of CD8+ T cells in alopecia areata. The study, taken as a whole, reports: Clonality was higher in lesional than normal scalp, especially in alopecia totalis/universalis. Having one nonresponder leaves uncertain how baseline CD8+ expansion relates to response. With tofacitinib ongoing, many expanded lesional clones persisted in both scalp and blood.

Indicated treatment: oral pan-JAK inhibitor, 5-10 mg twice daily. RNA extraction and reverse transcription yielded cDNA as sequencing template. Method: immunoSEQ multiplex PCR; TCRdb's copy keeps in-frame clones and lacks some. The sample has 150,000 or so clones, approximately 86% seen once; the top ten hold under 15%. A remark on this clone: Its antigen is not known.

Looked up from germline, CDR1 is MNHEY and CDR2 is SVGAGI. The CDR3 runs 14 residues. Trimming cost V 0 bases and J 6 bases, with 11 bases left between them. This specimen consisted of CD8+ T cells sorted from blood, obtained at week 4, from a patient treated with tofacitinib. This TCR was sampled from a human donor with alopecia areata. The chain links TRBV6-5 to TRBJ1-1; D might be TRBD1 (5 bases). The CDR3 DNA follows: TGTGCCAGCAGTTACTCTGGGGGATTCGCTGAAGCTTTCTTT. Translated: CASSYSGGFAEAFF.